This TCR beta chain was sequenced in a study of human T cells and chemical hapten exposure. Across the study: 2% DPC applied to a 2 cm by 2 cm arm area sensitized donors.

Time point in this sample: patch test 1, 2 weeks after DPC sensitization. The treatment was: therapeutic diphenylcyclopropenone sensitization with weekly scalp DPC. Blood draws came before every patch-test application. A single record per CDR3 protein comes from TCRdb applying MiXCR to the RACE reads. Of some 180,000 distinct CDR3 sequences detected, about 22% appear once; the ten largest clones hold under 7.5%. Concerning this clonotype itself: The antigen remains undetermined.

Findings of the study overall: Expanded TCR counts at PT1 were positively correlated with the patch test score. Significantly more large CDR3 similarity clusters were formed by expanded TCRs than by controls.

The germline V gene has CDR1 MNHEY and CDR2 SMNVEV (reference sequence). V lost 5 bases and J lost 9, with 8 bases in between. This CDR3 region has 12 residues. This clonotype was sampled from a woman between 45 and 60 years old with alopecia areata. Some clones in this sample may be carry-over from other donors' samples. V is TRBV27 and J is TRBJ1-6; D call uncertain. Sequences were derived from whole blood, sampled in connection with sensitization to the hapten diphenylcyclopropenone (DPC). The CDR3 DNA sequence: TGTGCCAGCAGTCCCGGGAGTTCACCCCTCCACTTT. The encoded protein is CASSPGSSPLHF.